Listed below are T cell receptor beta chains from one sample, sequenced in a study of a mutant IDH1 vaccine in newly diagnosed glioma. Clones were read by immunoSEQ multiplex PCR, and TCRdb kept only the in-frame ones, dropping some. The table records about 59,000 clones, more than 90% of them present only once. This specimen consisted of PBMCs, obtained from a glioma patient treated with radiotherapy, temozolomide or both. The receptors were sampled from a man aged 50 to 60 with glioma. Each CDR3 is given with its conserved first and last residue. A D gene is named only where the DNA matches it firmly. Expanded clones get a size class; other rows say once, few or many, or leave the size out.

v_call,j_call,d_call,clone_size,cdr3_aa,cdr3_nt
TRBV13,TRBJ2-7,TRBD1,-,CASSLGDRGGEQYF,TGTGCCAGCAGCTTAGGGGACAGGGGAGGGGAGCAGTACTTC
TRBV29-1,TRBJ1-5,-,-,CSVWGGDEGNQPQHF,TGCAGCGTTTGGGGAGGGGATGAGGGCAATCAGCCCCAGCATTTT
TRBV6-6,TRBJ2-1,TRBD2,-,CASNKGLAGYNEQFF,TGTGCCAGCAACAAGGGACTAGCGGGGTACAATGAGCAGTTCTTC
TRBV28,TRBJ2-1,-,-,CASSPTLLFWDNEQFF,TGTGCCAGCAGTCCGACGCTGCTGTTCTGGGACAATGAGCAGTTCTTC
TRBV9,TRBJ2-1,TRBD1,-,CASSAPGTGNYNEQFF,TGTGCCAGCAGCGCACCCGGGACAGGGAACTACAATGAGCAGTTCTTC
TRBV10-1,TRBJ2-3,TRBD2,-,CASSEGKTSGGTRTDTQYF,TGCGCCAGCAGTGAGGGGAAGACTAGCGGGGGTACCCGCACAGATACGCAGTATTTT
TRBV7-8,TRBJ2-2,-,-,CASSLFSTNTGELFF,TGTGCCAGCAGCTTATTTTCGACGAACACCGGGGAGCTGTTTTTT
TRBV7-3,TRBJ1-1,-,-,CASSWGGATEAFF,TGTGCCAGCAGCTGGGGAGGGGCGACTGAAGCTTTCTTT
TRBV2,TRBJ2-1,TRBD1,once,CASTRTGDQSYNEQFF,TGTGCCAGCACCAGGACAGGGGATCAGTCCTACAATGAGCAGTTCTTC
TRBV28,TRBJ2-7,TRBD1,-,CASSSPGQGAYEQYF,TGTGCCAGTTCCTCCCCGGGACAGGGGGCTTACGAGCAGTACTTC
TRBV11-2,TRBJ1-1,TRBD1,-,CASSLGTGAEAFF,TGTGCCAGCAGCTTAGGGACAGGGGCTGAAGCTTTCTTT
TRBV15,TRBJ1-4,TRBD1,-,CATSRAAGGREKLFF,TGTGCCACCAGCAGAGCCGCAGGGGGCCGCGAAAAACTGTTTTTT
TRBV6-4,TRBJ1-1,TRBD1,-,CASSDPTGYTEAFF,TGTGCCAGCAGTGACCCGACAGGGTACACTGAAGCTTTCTTT
TRBV4-1,TRBJ1-2,TRBD1,once,CASSQTTLRDRGYGYTF,TGCGCCAGCAGCCAGACAACTCTCCGGGACAGGGGCTATGGCTACACCTTC
TRBV30,TRBJ2-7,-,-,CAWRPRQNSYEQYF,TGTGCCTGGAGACCTCGACAGAACTCCTACGAGCAGTACTTC
TRBV19,TRBJ1-1,-,-,CASSMPAWTEAFF,TGTGCCAGTAGTATGCCAGCGTGGACTGAAGCTTTCTTT
TRBV4-1,TRBJ2-7,TRBD1,-,CASSQGWAGGYEQYF,TGCGCCAGCAGCCAAGGCTGGGCAGGGGGCTACGAGCAGTACTTC
TRBV9,TRBJ2-5,TRBD2,-,CASSAGTSGGAVETQYF,TGTGCCAGCAGCGCCGGGACTAGCGGGGGGGCGGTAGAGACCCAGTACTTC
TRBV5-1,TRBJ2-5,-,-,CASSFPMTGAKETQYF,TGCGCCAGCAGCTTTCCCATGACGGGGGCGAAAGAGACCCAGTACTTC
TRBV28,TRBJ2-4,-,few,CASSPAKAGNIQYF,TGTGCCAGCAGCCCCGCGAAGGCGGGAAACATTCAGTACTTC
TRBV5-1,TRBJ1-1,-,-,CASSLAGPREGKAFF,TGCGCCAGCAGCTTGGCGGGACCACGAGAGGGGAAGGCTTTCTTT
TRBV18,TRBJ1-1,-,-,CASSPPVNTEAFF,TGTGCCAGCTCACCACCGGTGAACACTGAAGCTTTCTTT